This is a list of T cell receptor beta chains from one sample in a study of Ad26.COV2.S vaccination and SARS-CoV-2 variants. The protocol was immunoSEQ multiplex PCR, while the TCRdb copy is restricted to in-frame clones and leaves out a portion. The table lists about 400,000 clones, about 92% of them singletons. The specimen comprised peripheral blood, sampled in a trial of Ad26.COV2.S vaccine versus placebo. The receptors stem from a person aged 18-65 years who received the Ad26.COV2.S COVID-19 vaccine or a placebo. CDR3s include the opening cysteine and the closing phenylalanine or tryptophan. Each record gives: V gene, clone size, D gene, J gene, CDR3 DNA, CDR3 protein. A D gene is named only where the DNA matches it firmly. Part of the rows lack a size; the others show once, few, many or a class for expanded clones.

TRBV6-2/TRBV6-3,-,TRBD2,TRBJ2-3,TGTGCCAGCAGTTACTCGGTTGCTAGCGGGCTTTTTGATACGCAGTATTTT,CASSYSVASGLFDTQYF
TRBV27,-,-,TRBJ2-1,TGTGCCAGCAGTTTTCAGGCAAACCCGCTCAATGAGCAGTTCTTC,CASSFQANPLNEQFF
TRBV7-2,-,TRBD1,TRBJ1-2,TGTGCCAGCAGCCCATACCGACAGGGTTTTGGCTACACCTTC,CASSPYRQGFGYTF
TRBV27,-,-,TRBJ2-1,TGTGCCAGCAGTATCCGGGGGCCCCCTTACAATGAGCAGTTCTTC,CASSIRGPPYNEQFF
TRBV3-1/TRBV3-2,-,TRBD2,TRBJ2-1,TGTGCCAGCAGACGCCGGACTAGCAATGAGCAGTTCTTC,CASRRRTSNEQFF
TRBV13,-,-,TRBJ2-7,TGTGCCAGCAGCTTAGACGGACCCTACGAGCAGTACTTC,CASSLDGPYEQYF
TRBV6-5,-,-,TRBJ1-6,TGTGCCAGTTTGGGACAACACGGGACGAATTCACCCCTCCACTTT,CASLGQHGTNSPLHF
TRBV9,-,-,TRBJ1-2,TGTGCCAGCAGCCCAACCCTCCTGCTAAGGGTAGACTATGGCTACACCTTC,CASSPTLLLRVDYGYTF
TRBV27,few,TRBD1,TRBJ1-5,TGTGCCAGCAGACGTGGACAGGGAGCAAGGCGAGATCAGCCCCAGCATTTT,CASRRGQGARRDQPQHF
TRBV27,-,-,TRBJ2-7,TGTGCCAGCAGTTTTCGGGTAGCGGGACAGGGACCCTACGAGCAGTACTTC,CASSFRVAGQGPYEQYF
TRBV12-3/TRBV12-4,few,-,TRBJ1-4,TGTGCCAGCAGTTTAGGTGAAAAACTGTTTTTT,CASSLGEKLFF
TRBV29-1,-,-,TRBJ1-2,TGCAGCGTGCGGGGGGGAGTAGTCTATGGCTACACCTTC,CSVRGGVVYGYTF
TRBV5-4,-,TRBD2,TRBJ2-7,TGTGCCAGCAGCCCCCGGTCGGGGGGAAATATCTACGAGCAGTACTTC,CASSPRSGGNIYEQYF
TRBV9,-,TRBD2,TRBJ2-1,TGTGCCAGCAGCGTACTCAGCGGGGGGGCATTAGTGAATGAGCAGTTCTTC,CASSVLSGGALVNEQFF
TRBV5-1,-,-,TRBJ1-6,TGCGCCAGCAGCCAGGACGCCCAATTGGGCCTCCACTTT,CASSQDAQLGLHF
TRBV30,-,-,TRBJ1-2,TGTGCCTGGAGTGTAGGGGGTATGGTCTTCGCCTTC,CAWSVGGMVFAF
TRBV19,-,-,TRBJ2-3,TGTGCCAGCTGGGGAGATACGCAGTATTTT,CASWGDTQYF
TRBV19,-,TRBD1,TRBJ1-5,TGTGCCAGTAGTATGTTAACAGGGGGCAATCAGCCCCAGCATTTT,CASSMLTGGNQPQHF
TRBV4-3,-,TRBD1,TRBJ2-7,TGCGCCAGCAGCCAAGGGGACAGGGTCGGATACGAGCAGTACTTC,CASSQGDRVGYEQYF
TRBV27,-,TRBD1,TRBJ1-6,TGTGCCAGCAGTTTACAGGGGGCTAGGAATTCACCCCTCCACTTT,CASSLQGARNSPLHF
TRBV13,once,-,TRBJ1-2,TGTGCCAGCAGCTTAAGTAGACTGAGGGGGGGCTATGGCTACACCTTC,CASSLSRLRGGYGYTF
TRBV20-1,once,-,TRBJ1-5,TGCAGTGCTAGTGGTGGGGGGGGTGGCAATCAGCCCCAGCATTTT,CSASGGGGGNQPQHF
TRBV27,few,-,TRBJ1-5,TGTGCCAGCAGTCGAGGGATGGGGAATCAGCCCCAGCATTTT,CASSRGMGNQPQHF